The text below deals with one T cell receptor (beta chain). The assay was immunoSEQ multiplex PCR, and TCRdb's table has in-frame clones only and misses some. The repertoire holds about 33,000 clones, with 90% as singletons. The sample is drawn from a study of T cells in narcolepsy. The sample taken for sequencing was CD45RA- memory CD4+ T cells from PBMCs. The origin of this receptor is a human donor with narcolepsy.

CDR3 in amino acids: CATSSRDTHQPQHF. CDR3 coding DNA: TGTGCCACCAGCAGCCGGGACACACATCAGCCCCAGCATTTT. The gene calls are TRBV15 and TRBJ1-5, with D perhaps matching TRBD1 (6 bases). Deletions cut 3 bases from V and 5 bases from J, with 11 bases between. Germline assignment: CDR1 LNHNV and CDR2 YYDKDF (reference sequence). CDR3 length equals 14 residues. Complete variable domain (other parts from reference TRBV15 and TRBJ1-5): DAMVIQNPRYQVTQFGKPVTLSCSQTLNHNVMYWYQQKSSQAPKLLFHYYDKDFNNEADTPDNFQSRRPNTSFCFLDIRSPGLGDTAMYLCATSSRDTHQPQHFGDGTRLSIL.